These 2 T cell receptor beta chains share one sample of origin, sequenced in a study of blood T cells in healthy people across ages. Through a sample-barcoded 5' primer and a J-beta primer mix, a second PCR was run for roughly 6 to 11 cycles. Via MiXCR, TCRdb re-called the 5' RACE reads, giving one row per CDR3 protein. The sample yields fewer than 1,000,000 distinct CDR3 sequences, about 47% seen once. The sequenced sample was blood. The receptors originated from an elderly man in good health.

This chain's CDR3 is CASSLSTSRKAEQYF. The DNA of the CDR3 is TGTGCCAGCAGCTTGAGTACTAGCAGAAAGGCCGAGCAGTACTTC. The gene calls are TRBV11-3 and TRBJ2-7; possibly TRBD2 for D (6 bases). From germline, CDR1 is SGHNT and CDR2 YENEEA. The V gene lost 3 bases and the J gene lost 6 bases, with 18 bases spanning the gap. This CDR3 spans 15 amino acids. Drawing the rest from reference TRBV11-3 and TRBJ2-7, the complete variable domain is EAGVVQSPRYKIIEKKQPVAFWCNPISGHNTLYWYLQNLGQGPELLIRYENEEAVDDSQLPKDRFSAERLKGVDSTLKIQPAELGDSAVYLCASSLSTSRKAEQYFGPGTRLTVT.

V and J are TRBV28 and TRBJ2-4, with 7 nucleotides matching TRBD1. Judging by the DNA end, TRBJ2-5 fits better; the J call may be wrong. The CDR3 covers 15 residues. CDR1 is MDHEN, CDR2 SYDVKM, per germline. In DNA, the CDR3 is TGTGCCAGCAGTTCCGGGACAGCACACCAAGAGACCCAGTACTTC. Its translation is CASSSGTAHQETQYF.